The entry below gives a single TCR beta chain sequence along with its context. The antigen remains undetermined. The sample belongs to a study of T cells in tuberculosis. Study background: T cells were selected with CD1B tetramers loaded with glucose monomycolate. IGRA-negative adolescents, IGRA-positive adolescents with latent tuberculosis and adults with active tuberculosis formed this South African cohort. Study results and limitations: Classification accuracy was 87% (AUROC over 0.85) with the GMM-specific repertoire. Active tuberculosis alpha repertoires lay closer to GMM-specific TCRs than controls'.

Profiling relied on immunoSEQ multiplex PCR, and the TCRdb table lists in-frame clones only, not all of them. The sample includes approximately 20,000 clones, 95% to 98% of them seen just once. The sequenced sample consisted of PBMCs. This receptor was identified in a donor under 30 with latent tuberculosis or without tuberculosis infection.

CDR3 loop: CASSSPFMNTEAFF. The CDR3 nucleotides read TGTGCCAGCAGCTCCCCTTTTATGAACACTGAAGCTTTCTTT. The rearrangement uses TRBV11-2 and TRBJ1-1; D is unresolved. Per germline, CDR1 SGHAT and CDR2 FQNNGV. The CDR3 loop spans 14 amino acids. V was trimmed by 4 bases and J by 0 bases, leaving 9 bases between them.